This passage covers 29 T cell receptor beta chains from one sample sequenced in a study of blood T cell repertoires in COVID-19. Clones were sequenced by immunoSEQ multiplex PCR, and TCRdb holds only the in-frame ones, with some missing. The sample lists 350,000 to 450,000 clones, around 92% occurring once. Input material: PBMCs or T cells enriched from blood (not recorded which). All receptors derive from a woman in her twenties or thirties who had recovered from COVID-19.

V and J are TRBV3-1 (or the pseudogene TRBV3-2) and TRBJ2-3, with TRBD2 matching 9 bases. Germline loops: CDR1 LGHDT, CDR2 YNNKEL (reference sequence). The CDR3 sequence is 17 residues long. V lost 1 base, J lost 3 bases, and 8 bases stayed unmatched. The CDR3 protein is CASSQGTAGGMTDTQYF. The CDR3 region has the DNA TGTGCCAGCAGCCAAGGGACGGCGGGAGGGATGACAGATACGCAGTATTTT.

CDR3 sequence: CASSFDTMNTEAFF. In DNA form, the CDR3 reads TGTGCCAGCAGCTTCGACACGATGAACACTGAAGCTTTCTTT. V is TRBV7-8 and J is TRBJ1-1, with unresolved D. The CDR3 totals 14 residues. Between the trimmed V and J ends, which lost 3 bases and 0 bases, there was a span of 8 bases. CDR1 is SGHVS and CDR2 is FQNEAQ in the germline V gene.

The CDR3 protein is CASSRPGTGGISTEAFF. The CDR3 DNA is TGTGCCAGCAGTCGACCCGGGACAGGGGGCATAAGCACTGAAGCTTTCTTT. This chain uses TRBV6-6 with TRBJ1-1, with 12 bases aligning to TRBD1. The CDR3 has 17 residues. Germline CDR1 reads MNHNY; CDR2 reads SVGAGI (reference sequence). The ends lost 5 bases at V and 4 bases at J; junction bases unmatched: 11.

V gene TRBV6-5 combines with J gene TRBJ2-7; tentative D call: TRBD2 (6 bases). Trimming removed 2 bases at V and 2 bases at J, with 16 bases between. CDR3 length equals 16 residues. From germline, CDR1 is MNHEY and CDR2 SVGAGI. The CDR3 reads CASSYPNNRTTYEQYF. The CDR3 DNA reads TGTGCCAGCAGTTACCCGAACAACAGGACTACCTACGAGCAGTACTTC.

The rearrangement links TRBV20-1 to TRBJ2-7, with D maybe TRBD2 (5 bases). Trimming pared 2 bases from V and 5 bases from J, leaving 7 bases between. Germline loops: CDR1 DFQATT, CDR2 SNEGSKA (reference sequence). The CDR3 length is 11 residues. Here the CDR3 DNA reads TGCAGTGCTAGAAACGGGGACGAGCAGTACTTC. Its protein product is CSARNGDEQYF.

The gene calls are TRBV10-1 and TRBJ1-1; 10 nucleotides line up with TRBD1. The ends lost 6 bases at V and 4 bases at J; junction bases unmatched: 5. The CDR3 spans 14 residues. Germline V CDR1 and CDR2: WNHNN, SYGVQD (reference sequence). The CDR3 DNA reads TGCGCCAGCAGCCCGGGACAGGGGCTCACTGAAGCTTTCTTT. Translation: CASSPGQGLTEAFF.

The chain joins TRBV27 to TRBJ1-5; 8 bases fit TRBD1. In germline, CDR1 is MNHEY, CDR2 SMNVEV (reference sequence). Germline trimming cut 3 bases from V and 7 bases from J; bases unmatched to any gene: 11. This CDR3 is built from 16 residues. The CDR3 protein is CASSLSGGPLSQPQHF. DNA for the CDR3: TGTGCCAGCAGTTTGTCAGGGGGCCCCCTAAGCCAGCCCCAGCATTTT.

V usage is TRBV10-2 and J usage is TRBJ1-5, with 11 positions matching TRBD1. The CDR3 is 13 amino acids. After removal of 6 bases from V and 7 bases from J, the junction contained 2 bases not matched to a gene. The germline gives CDR1 WSHSY, CDR2 SAAADI. The CDR3 reads CASRDRGQQPQHF. As DNA, the CDR3 is TGCGCCAGCAGGGACAGGGGGCAACAGCCCCAGCATTTT.

V and J are TRBV30 and TRBJ2-5; D might be TRBD1 (5 bases). The ends were cut back, 4 bases at V and 0 bases at J, with 9 bases in the middle. Germline V CDR1 and CDR2: GTSNPN, SVGIG (reference sequence). The CDR3 is 13 amino acids. The CDR3 region is CAWTLGDQETQYF. CDR3 DNA: TGTGCCTGGACTTTAGGGGACCAAGAGACCCAGTACTTC.

This clone was seen once. This chain connects TRBV19 to TRBJ2-7; 9 bases align to TRBD1. This CDR3 is 15 amino acids long. The germline V gene has CDR1 LNHDA and CDR2 SQIVND (reference sequence). Unmatched junction bases numbered 7, after V lost 3 bases and J lost 4 bases. The CDR3 DNA is TGTGCCAGTAGTATGGGGGACAGGGTTTCTTACGAGCAGTACTTC. Protein sequence: CASSMGDRVSYEQYF.

V is TRBV6-5 and J is TRBJ1-1; D ambiguous. CDR3 size: 14 residues. Germline CDR1 MNHEY, CDR2 SVGAGI. With 1 base removed from V and 6 bases from J, the gap between germline ends came to 12 bases. The DNA of the CDR3 is TGTGCCAGCAGTTACTTTTCGGGTCTCGCTGAAGCTTTCTTT. This encodes CASSYFSGLAEAFF.

V is TRBV4-2 and J is TRBJ1-1, with 9 bases fitting TRBD1. Germline V gene sequence: CDR1 LGHNA, CDR2 YNFKEQ. This CDR3 region has 16 residues. V was pared by 0 bases and J by 0 bases, with 2 bases of the junction left unmatched. The CDR3 DNA reads TGTGCCAGCAGCCAAGAGGGGACAGGGATGAACACTGAAGCTTTCTTT. Translated, it gives CASSQEGTGMNTEAFF.

The chain employs TRBV19 and TRBJ1-1; D is unclear. Between the trimmed V and J ends, which lost 4 bases and 6 bases, there was a span of 18 bases. This CDR3 spans 15 amino acids. Germline CDR1 and CDR2: LNHDA and SQIVND (reference sequence). CDR3 in amino acids: CASSTLTGVWAEAFF. CDR3 bases: TGTGCCAGTAGTACCCTTACCGGGGTGTGGGCTGAAGCTTTCTTT.

The J gene is TRBJ1-2, the V gene TRBV24-1, with a tentative D call TRBD1 (6 bases). The germline V and J ends were trimmed by 6 bases and 12 bases, with 16 bases remaining between them. Germline CDR1 reads KGHDR; CDR2 reads SFDVKD. The CDR3 consists of 12 residues. In DNA, the CDR3 is TGTGCCACCAGTTTAGAGGCAGGGGATCACACCTTC. Its protein is CATSLEAGDHTF.

This chain connects TRBV5-8 to TRBJ1-6; 7 bases fit TRBD1. This CDR3 region has 15 residues. V lost 3 bases and J lost 7; bases outside the gene matches: 7. From germline, CDR1 is SGHTS and CDR2 YDEGEE. The CDR3 region is CASSSRDSENSPLHF. DNA for the CDR3: TGTGCCAGCAGCTCCCGGGACAGTGAAAATTCACCCCTCCACTTT.

The chain joins TRBV27 to TRBJ2-2; tentative D call: TRBD2 (6 bases). The V end was cut by 3 bases, the J end by 7 bases, with 9 bases between. The length of the CDR3 is 13 residues. Per germline, CDR1 MNHEY and CDR2 SMNVEV (reference sequence). CDR3 in amino acids: CASSFMGGGELFF. CDR3 nucleotides: TGTGCCAGCAGTTTCATGGGGGGCGGGGAGCTGTTTTTT.

CDR3 bases: TGTGCCAGCAGGTTTGCAAGAGGGACTGAAGCTTTCTTT. Translation: CASRFARGTEAFF. The V gene is TRBV28, the J gene TRBJ1-1, with D unclear. Deletions cut 6 bases from V and 5 bases from J, with 13 bases between. Germline assignment: CDR1 MDHEN and CDR2 SYDVKM. This CDR3 has 13 amino acids.

The chain combines TRBV20-1 with TRBJ2-7; 14 nucleotides agree with TRBD2. Germline V gene sequence: CDR1 DFQATT, CDR2 SNEGSKA (reference sequence). With V trimmed by 3 bases and J by 4 bases, 5 bases remained unmatched. The CDR3 has 15 amino acids. The CDR3 region is CSASGGLAGVYEQYF. CDR3 DNA sequence: TGCAGTGCTAGTGGGGGACTAGCGGGAGTGTACGAGCAGTACTTC.

The V gene is TRBV5-1, the J gene TRBJ1-5, with 7 nucleotides matching TRBD1. V gave up 3 bases and J gave up 3 bases; unmatched junction bases: 3. The CDR3 is 14 residues long. Germline loops: CDR1 SGHRS, CDR2 YFSETQ. The CDR3, as DNA: TGCGCCAGCAGCTCAGACAGGGTCAATCAGCCCCAGCATTTT. Its translation is CASSSDRVNQPQHF.

The J gene is TRBJ2-2, the V gene TRBV4-1, with D uncertain. The CDR3 is made up of 15 amino acids. Trimming took off 0 bases at V and 0 bases at J, with 5 bases between the two ends. Per the germline V gene, CDR1 is MGHRA and CDR2 is YSYEKL. CDR3 region: CASSQDRANTGELFF. CDR3 nucleotide sequence: TGCGCCAGCAGCCAAGATCGGGCGAACACCGGGGAGCTGTTTTTT.

The gene calls are TRBV9 and TRBJ2-7; 7 nucleotides line up with TRBD2. Germline V gene lookup returns CDR1 SGDLS and CDR2 YYNGEE. V lost 0 bases to trimming and J lost 4 bases; unmatched junction nucleotides: 1. The CDR3 contains 13 residues. In DNA, the CDR3 is TGTGCCAGCAGCGTAGTCGGGGGGTACGAGCAGTACTTC. As protein: CASSVVGGYEQYF.

The chain couples TRBV20-1 to TRBJ1-1; tentative D call: TRBD1 (5 bases). CDR3 length: 11 residues. From germline, CDR1 is DFQATT and CDR2 SNEGSKA (reference sequence). The V gene lost 8 bases and the J gene lost 5 bases, with 12 bases spanning the gap. The CDR3 DNA sequence: TGCAGTACCTCGCGGGGGACTGAAGCTTTCTTT. Protein sequence: CSTSRGTEAFF.

The rearrangement links TRBV4-2 to TRBJ1-5, with D possibly being TRBD1 (6 bases). The germline gives CDR1 LGHNA, CDR2 YNFKEQ. V gave up 0 bases and J gave up 3 bases, with 12 bases separating them. This CDR3 spans 16 amino acids. CDR3 sequence (DNA): TGTGCCAGCAGCCAAGAACCGGGGGGCTTCAATCAGCCCCAGCATTTT. It specifies CASSQEPGGFNQPQHF.

This rearrangement joins TRBV12-3 or TRBV12-4 to TRBJ2-7; TRBD1 is a possible D gene (6 bases). CDR3 length: 12 residues. Trimming took 6 bases from V and 11 from J, leaving 17 bases between them. DNA of the CDR3: TGTGCCAGCAGCCGAAATCAGGGGAAGGAGTACTTC. This codes for CASSRNQGKEYF.

This clone was counted a single time. The rearrangement uses TRBV28 and TRBJ1-6, with a tentative D call TRBD1 (5 bases). Trimming stripped 10 bases from V and 10 bases from J, with 20 bases between. Germline CDR1 MDHEN, CDR2 SYDVKM. The CDR3 is 14 residues long. Here the CDR3 DNA reads TGTGCCACCTCTCTGACAATGGGGGGATCACCCCTCCACTTT. This encodes CATSLTMGGSPLHF.

This clone showed up just once. The V and J genes are TRBV7-8 and TRBJ1-1, with D possibly matching TRBD1 (5 bases). Germline V lookup: CDR1 SGHVS, CDR2 FQNEAQ. CDR3 length equals 14 residues. V was pared by 5 bases and J by 1 base, with 11 bases between. The CDR3 sequence: CASSVATGNTEAFF. CDR3 in DNA: TGTGCCAGCAGCGTTGCTACAGGGAACACTGAAGCTTTCTTT.

This rearrangement joins TRBV29-1 to TRBJ2-2; D unresolved. V lost 3 bases and J lost 5, with 7 bases in between. The CDR3 consists of 12 residues. CDR1 and CDR2 from the germline V gene are SQVTM and ANQGSEA. The CDR3 DNA reads TGCAGCGTTGAGAGCCGGACCGGGGAGCTGTTTTTT. Encoded protein: CSVESRTGELFF.

This clone has more than one count but fewer than ten. The gene calls are TRBV3-1 (or the pseudogene TRBV3-2) and TRBJ2-2; 7 bases map to TRBD1. The germline gives CDR1 LGHDT, CDR2 YNNKEL (reference sequence). V shed 1 base and J 1 base; nucleotides not matched to a gene: 0. There are 15 residues in the CDR3. CDR3 nucleotide sequence: TGTGCCAGCAGCCAAGCAGGGGGGAACACCGGGGAGCTGTTTTTT. Its protein product is CASSQAGGNTGELFF.

The chain links TRBV11-2 to TRBJ1-3; D is possibly TRBD1 (5 bases). Between the trimmed V and J ends, which lost 5 bases and 7 bases, there was a span of 21 bases. Germline CDR1 and CDR2: SGHAT and FQNNGV. This CDR3 contains 16 residues. The chain's CDR3 is CASSLTTRADGNTIYF. CDR3 nucleotide sequence: TGTGCCAGCAGCCTGACCACCAGGGCCGACGGGAACACCATATATTTT.